Detailed here is one T cell receptor beta chain. This clone's antigen is unknown. No clone much larger than this one lies a single base away; base qualities are absent. The data are from a study of T-cell memory formation after mild COVID-19 (dated by TCRdb to the early 2020s). In the study overall: TCR sequence clusters from the two donors were largely donor specific. In two donors, T-cell clones that expanded and contracted after mild COVID-19 were followed by sequencing TCRalpha and TCRbeta repertoires longitudinally. Two young, previously healthy adult volunteers made up the cohort, one male and one female. The investigation overall reported the following: Whether the second-wave clones peaking on day 37 were SARS-CoV-2 specific was not confirmed. The detection of some responding clones in pre-infection memory suggests that pre-existing cross-reactive memory T cells joined the SARS-CoV-2 response. Contracting CD4+ clones were located mainly in the CM and EM memory subsets, whereas CD8+ clones were found to be enriched in EMRA. From day 15 to 85, contracting clones showed balanced CD4/CD8 phenotypes, whereas a second wave of clones that expanded from day 15 to 37 leaned towards CD4+. The study included only a couple of mild cases, and larger cohorts that include severe cases with pre-infection samples were judged to be necessary.

TCRdb records Illumina NovaSeq 6000 as the sequencer. TCRalpha and TCRbeta cDNA libraries were built by 5'RACE with constant-segment primers, adding sample barcodes and unique molecular identifiers. Trizol reagent was used to extract RNA from every sample. Library amplification was performed in two PCR steps, and a second sample barcode and Illumina TruSeq adapters were introduced in the second step. The libraries were sequenced on an Illumina NovaSeq using 2 x 150 bp paired-end reads. The paper's data handling went like this. With migec v1.2.7, reads were demultiplexed and then collapsed into UMI-guided consensus sequences. Using mixcr v2.1.11, UMI consensuses were aligned to TRA and TRB V and J templates and then assembled into clonotypes. Expanded or contracted clonotypes were those called significant by both edgeR and NoisET, with noise models trained on biological replicates. For edgeR calls, a false discovery rate-adjusted p below 0.01 and a log2 fold-change threshold of 1 were applied. As an exploratory analysis of dynamics, max-normalized trajectories of the 1000 most abundant clonotypes were examined with PCA combined with hierarchical clustering. Each responding clone was given a CD4 or CD8 phenotype based on the CD4+ and CD8+ repertoires, which had been sequenced separately. The public reads were quality trimmed at Q25 with fastp and then assembled into clones with MiXCR by TCRdb, keeping productive beta chains. Rows are unified per CDR3 protein, each entry keeping the most common DNA and genes. The V and J calls follow TCRdb's processing rather than the paper's. This sample holds hundreds of thousands of distinct CDR3 sequences; roughly 13% were observed only once. The ten largest clonotypes hold 22% of the sample.

The CDR1 and CDR2 encoded by the germline V gene are SGHDT and YYEEEE. From the cysteine up to the phenylalanine, the CDR3 has a length of 15 residues. Only the CDR3 DNA is retained, 45 bases long and in frame from the first base. The germline V end is reduced by 7 bases and the J end by 4 bases; junction bases left unmatched: 11. Ficoll-Paque density gradient centrifugation was the method used to isolate PBMCs. The clonotype was recovered from a man between 18 and 35 years old who had mild COVID-19 (a few samples of this study predate the infection). The sample titles of this study are shuffled in the database, so cell type and time point are left out; the donor was told from shared clones. Sequenced material: PBMCs or a T cell subset sorted from them (not recorded which). The rearrangement joined TRBV5-6 to TRBJ2-3; 8 of the junction bases match TRBD1. This receptor has the CDR3 CASSSQGAGADTQYF. The DNA reads TGTGCCAGCTCCTCGCAGGGGGCAGGAGCAGATACGCAGTATTTT.